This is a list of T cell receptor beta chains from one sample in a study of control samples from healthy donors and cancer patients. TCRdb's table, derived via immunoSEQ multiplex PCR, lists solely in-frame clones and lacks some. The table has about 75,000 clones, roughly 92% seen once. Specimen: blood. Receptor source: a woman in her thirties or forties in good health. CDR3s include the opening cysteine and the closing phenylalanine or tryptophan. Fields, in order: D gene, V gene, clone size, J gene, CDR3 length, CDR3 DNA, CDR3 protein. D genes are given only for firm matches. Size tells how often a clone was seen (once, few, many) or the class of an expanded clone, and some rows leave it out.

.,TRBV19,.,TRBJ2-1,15,TGTGCCAGTAGTATGGGGGCCCGTTCCTACAATGAGCAGTTCTTC,CASSMGARSYNEQFF
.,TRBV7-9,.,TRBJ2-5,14,TGTGCCAGCAGCCCGTCTAGCGTCAGTTGGACCCAGTACTTC,CASSPSSVSWTQYF
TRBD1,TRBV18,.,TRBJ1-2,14,TGTGCCAGCTCACCGCGACAGGGTCAGGGAGGCTACACCTTC,CASSPRQGQGGYTF
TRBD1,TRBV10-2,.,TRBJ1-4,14,TGCGCCAGCCGACAGGGGAGGACTAATGAAAAACTGTTTTTT,CASRQGRTNEKLFF
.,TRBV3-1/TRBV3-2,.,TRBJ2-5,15,TGTGCCAGCAGCCAAGGCCCTTCAGGGTGGGAGACCCAGTACTTC,CASSQGPSGWETQYF
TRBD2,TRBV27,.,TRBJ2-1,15,TGTGCCAGCAGTCAGCTAGCGGGGGGGCTTGGCGAGCAGTTCTTC,CASSQLAGGLGEQFF
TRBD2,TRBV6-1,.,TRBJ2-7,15,TGTGCCAGCAGTGAATCAGGGAGGGCCACCTACGAGCAGTACTTC,CASSESGRATYEQYF
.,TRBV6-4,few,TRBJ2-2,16,TGTGCCAGCAGTGAATACTACAGGGGAGGGACCGGGGAGCTGTTTTTT,CASSEYYRGGTGELFF
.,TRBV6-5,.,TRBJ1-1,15,TGTGCCAGCAGTTACTTCGGACAGATGAACACTGAAGCTTTCTTT,CASSYFGQMNTEAFF
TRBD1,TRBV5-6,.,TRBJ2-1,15,TGTGCCAGCAGCTTGAGGGGACAGGGCCCCAATGAGCAGTTCTTC,CASSLRGQGPNEQFF
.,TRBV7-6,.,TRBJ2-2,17,TGTGCCAGCAGCCCCGGTATGTCTAGCGTCCCGACCGGGGAGCTGTTTTTT,CASSPGMSSVPTGELFF
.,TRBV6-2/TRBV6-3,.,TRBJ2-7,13,TGTGCCAGCAGCCTCGGCCTGAGCTACGAGCAGTACTTC,CASSLGLSYEQYF
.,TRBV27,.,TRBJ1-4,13,TGTGCCAGTTCATTACAGGCCGGCTCAAAACTGTTTTTT,CASSLQAGSKLFF
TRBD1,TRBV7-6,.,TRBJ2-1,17,TGTGCCAGCAGCCCACAGTTGACAGGGGGGTTCTACAATGAGCAGTTCTTC,CASSPQLTGGFYNEQFF
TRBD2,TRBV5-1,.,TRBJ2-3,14,TGCGCCAGCAGCGGACTAGCGGGCACAGATACGCAGTATTTT,CASSGLAGTDTQYF
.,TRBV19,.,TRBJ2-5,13,TGTGCCAGTAGTCCCCGGACGGAAGAGACCCAGTACTTC,CASSPRTEETQYF
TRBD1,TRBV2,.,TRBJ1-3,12,TGTGCCAGCAGGGACGACCGGGACAGCGTCGATTTT,CASRDDRDSVDF
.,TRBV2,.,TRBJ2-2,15,TGTGCCAGCAGTGAAGTGGGGTTCGGCACCGGGGAGCTGTTTTTT,CASSEVGFGTGELFF
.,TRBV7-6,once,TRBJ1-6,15,TGTGCCAGCAGCTTAGGACCAGTGTATAATTCACCCCTCCACTTT,CASSLGPVYNSPLHF
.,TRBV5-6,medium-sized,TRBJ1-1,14,TGTGCCAGCAGCTTGGGCGGGGGGTCCACTGAAGCTTTCTTT,CASSLGGGSTEAFF
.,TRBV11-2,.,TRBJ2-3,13,TGTGCCAGCAGCTTATGGTTTGGAGATACGCAGTATTTT,CASSLWFGDTQYF
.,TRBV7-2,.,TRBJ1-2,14,TGTGCCAGCAGCTCTAGAGGGGGGACAAATGGCTACACCTTC,CASSSRGGTNGYTF
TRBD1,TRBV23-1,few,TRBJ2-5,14,TGCGCCAGCAGTCCCCCGGGACAGCAAGAGACCCAGTACTTC,CASSPPGQQETQYF
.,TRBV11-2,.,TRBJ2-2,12,TGTGCCAGCAGCCTCCGAGCCGGGGAGCTGTTTTTT,CASSLRAGELFF
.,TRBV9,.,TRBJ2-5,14,TGTGCCAGCAGCGAACAGGACATCCAAGAGACCCAGTACTTC,CASSEQDIQETQYF
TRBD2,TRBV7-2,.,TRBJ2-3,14,TGTGCCAGCAGCTTAAGCGGGATCACAGATACGCAGTATTTT,CASSLSGITDTQYF
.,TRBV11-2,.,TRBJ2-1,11,TGTGCCAGCACCCCCGGCAATGAGCAGTTCTTC,CASTPGNEQFF
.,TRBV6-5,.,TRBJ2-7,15,TGTGCCAGCAGGGCCAGGTTAGCGTACTCCTACGAGCAGTACTTC,CASRARLAYSYEQYF
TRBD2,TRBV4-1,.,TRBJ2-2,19,TGCGCCAGCAGCCATCCTCGTGACGGTCTAGCGGGATACACCGGGGAGCTGTTTTTT,CASSHPRDGLAGYTGELFF
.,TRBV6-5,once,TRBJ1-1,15,TGTGCCAGCAGTTTCCCCCCCCCGGGGAACACTGAAGCTTTCTTT,CASSFPPPGNTEAFF
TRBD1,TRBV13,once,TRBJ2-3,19,TGTGCCAGCAGCACACGATTAGCCACCGGGACAGATAGCACAGATACGCAGTATTTT,CASSTRLATGTDSTDTQYF
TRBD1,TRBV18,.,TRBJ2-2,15,TGTGCCAGCTCACTGGGACAGAGAAACACCGGGGAGCTGTTTTTT,CASSLGQRNTGELFF
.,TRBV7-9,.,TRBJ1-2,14,TGTGCCAGCAGCTTAGACCAGGGAATTGGCGGCTACACCTTC,CASSLDQGIGGYTF
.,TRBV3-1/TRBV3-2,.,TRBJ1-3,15,TGTGCCAGCAGGACTGGACAGAACTCTGGAAACACCATATATTTT,CASRTGQNSGNTIYF
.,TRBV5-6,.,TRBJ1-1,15,TGTGCCAGCAGCTTGGGGTTTGAGTTCGGCACTGAAGCTTTCTTT,CASSLGFEFGTEAFF
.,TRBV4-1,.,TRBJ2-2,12,TGCGCCAGCAGCCCTATTACCGGGGAGCTGTTTTTT,CASSPITGELFF
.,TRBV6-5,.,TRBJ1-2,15,TGTGCCAGCAGTTACAGAGCGCAGGGCAACTATGGCTACACCTTC,CASSYRAQGNYGYTF
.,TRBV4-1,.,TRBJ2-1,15,TGCGCCAGCAGCCAAGAAGGCGGTGGGGCAAATGAGCAGTTCTTC,CASSQEGGGANEQFF
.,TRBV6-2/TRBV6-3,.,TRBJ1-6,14,TGTGCCAGCAGTTACTCGATAGCGGGTTCACCCCTCCACTTT,CASSYSIAGSPLHF
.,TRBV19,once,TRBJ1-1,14,TGTGCCAGTAGTATCCAGGCCCTCACCACTGAAGCTTTCTTT,CASSIQALTTEAFF
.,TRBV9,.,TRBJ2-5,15,TGTGCCAGCAGCGCCCACCGGGACAAACAAGAGACCCAGTACTTC,CASSAHRDKQETQYF
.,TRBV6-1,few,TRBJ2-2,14,TGTGCCAGCAGTGAAGCGCTGGACACCGGGGAGCTGTTTTTT,CASSEALDTGELFF
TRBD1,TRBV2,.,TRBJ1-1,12,TGTGCCAGCAGAGGACAGGGAACTGAAGCTTTCTTT,CASRGQGTEAFF
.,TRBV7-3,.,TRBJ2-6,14,TGTGCCAGCAGCTTAAAATCCGGGGCCAACGTCCTGACTTTC,CASSLKSGANVLTF
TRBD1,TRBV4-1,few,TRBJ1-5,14,TGCGCCAGCAGCGACAGGGAGGGCAATCAGCCCCAGCATTTT,CASSDREGNQPQHF